Listed below are T cell receptor beta chains from one sample, sequenced in a study of OX40 agonist ivuxolimab in advanced cancers. The data were produced by immunoSEQ multiplex PCR, yet TCRdb's version contains in-frame clones alone and is incomplete. The repertoire includes roughly 20,000 clones, 85% to 90% of them detected once, and around a third sits in the top ten. This sample comprised CD4+ or CD8+ T cells sorted from blood, obtained in a trial of the OX40 agonist ivuxolimab. All receptors come from an adult with an advanced solid tumor such as melanoma, head and neck, liver or kidney cancer. Both conserved end residues are part of each CDR3. The order of the fields is J gene, D gene, V gene, clone size, CDR3 DNA, CDR3 protein. A D gene is named only where the DNA matches it firmly. Where a row states a size, it is once, few, many or the class of an expanded clone; other rows omit it.

J gene: TRBJ2-1
D gene: .
V gene: TRBV19
clone size: .
CDR3 DNA: TGTGCCAGTAGTATTCAGGGGGGATCAACCTACAATGAGCAGTTCTTC
CDR3 protein: CASSIQGGSTYNEQFF

J gene: TRBJ1-3
D gene: .
V gene: TRBV27
clone size: .
CDR3 DNA: TGTGCCAGCAGTTTATCGGGCTTCTCTGGAAACACCATATATTTT
CDR3 protein: CASSLSGFSGNTIYF

J gene: TRBJ2-2
D gene: TRBD1
V gene: TRBV5-6
clone size: .
CDR3 DNA: TGTGCCAGCAGCTTACAAAGGGGGCGAATCACCGGGGAGCTGTTTTTT
CDR3 protein: CASSLQRGRITGELFF

J gene: TRBJ2-5
D gene: .
V gene: TRBV5-8
clone size: .
CDR3 DNA: TGTGCCAGCAGCTTCGACGACAGCGGAAGGAGGGAGACCCAGTACTTC
CDR3 protein: CASSFDDSGRRETQYF

J gene: TRBJ1-5
D gene: .
V gene: TRBV19
clone size: .
CDR3 DNA: TGTGCCAGTATCCAGAGCAGCAATCAGCCCCAGCATTTT
CDR3 protein: CASIQSSNQPQHF

J gene: TRBJ1-5
D gene: TRBD1
V gene: TRBV6-1
clone size: .
CDR3 DNA: TGTGCCAGCAGTGACGTACAGGGGGCTAGCAATCAGCCCCAGCATTTT
CDR3 protein: CASSDVQGASNQPQHF

J gene: TRBJ2-1
D gene: TRBD2
V gene: TRBV28
clone size: .
CDR3 DNA: TGTGCCAGCAGTCGACTAGCGGGAGGGTATGAGCAGTTCTTC
CDR3 protein: CASSRLAGGYEQFF

J gene: TRBJ2-3
D gene: .
V gene: TRBV9
clone size: .
CDR3 DNA: TGTGCCAGCAGCGGCGGGACGCCGGATACGCAGTATTTT
CDR3 protein: CASSGGTPDTQYF

J gene: TRBJ1-1
D gene: TRBD1
V gene: TRBV6-4
clone size: .
CDR3 DNA: TGTGCCAGCAGTGAGAGGGACAGCACTGAAGCTTTCTTT
CDR3 protein: CASSERDSTEAFF

J gene: TRBJ2-1
D gene: TRBD1
V gene: TRBV5-6
clone size: .
CDR3 DNA: TGTGCCAGCAGCGAGGACAGGGAAGGAAGCGATGAGCAGTTCTTC
CDR3 protein: CASSEDREGSDEQFF

J gene: TRBJ1-6
D gene: .
V gene: TRBV13
clone size: .
CDR3 DNA: TGTGCCAGCAGCTTAGGTGTGGGGGGCGCAGGTTCACCCCTCCACTTT
CDR3 protein: CASSLGVGGAGSPLHF

J gene: TRBJ2-1
D gene: TRBD2
V gene: TRBV13
clone size: .
CDR3 DNA: TGTGCCAGCAGCACGGGACTAGCGGGAAGTAATGAGCAGTTCTTC
CDR3 protein: CASSTGLAGSNEQFF

J gene: TRBJ1-5
D gene: .
V gene: TRBV6-5
clone size: .
CDR3 DNA: TGTGCCAGCCGCGCCAGGGTCGATATGGATCAGCCCCAGCATTTT
CDR3 protein: CASRARVDMDQPQHF

J gene: TRBJ2-1
D gene: .
V gene: TRBV2
clone size: .
CDR3 DNA: TGTGCCAGCAGACTAAGCTGGAGTGAGCAGTTCTTC
CDR3 protein: CASRLSWSEQFF

J gene: TRBJ1-2
D gene: .
V gene: TRBV2
clone size: once
CDR3 DNA: TGTGCCAGCAGTCGGGACGTCTATGGCTACACCTTC
CDR3 protein: CASSRDVYGYTF

J gene: TRBJ2-5
D gene: TRBD2
V gene: TRBV19
clone size: once
CDR3 DNA: TGTGCCAGTCGCCGACTAGCGGGAGGGCCCGGCGAGACCCAGTACTTC
CDR3 protein: CASRRLAGGPGETQYF

J gene: TRBJ2-7
D gene: .
V gene: TRBV21-1
clone size: .
CDR3 DNA: TGTGCCAGCAGCAAGCCTAGCGACTCCACCTACGAGCAGTACTTC
CDR3 protein: CASSKPSDSTYEQYF

J gene: TRBJ1-1
D gene: .
V gene: TRBV4-2
clone size: .
CDR3 DNA: TGTGCCAGCAGCCAAGGAGGGGCGGACACTGAAGCTTTCTTT
CDR3 protein: CASSQGGADTEAFF

J gene: TRBJ1-1
D gene: .
V gene: TRBV9
clone size: .
CDR3 DNA: TGTGCCAGCAGCGGGACAGATGGGGGGTACACTGAAGCTTTCTTT
CDR3 protein: CASSGTDGGYTEAFF

J gene: TRBJ2-3
D gene: .
V gene: TRBV4-3
clone size: .
CDR3 DNA: TGCGCCAGCAGCCAAGAGGAGACAGGGACTAGCACAGATACGCAGTATTTT
CDR3 protein: CASSQEETGTSTDTQYF

J gene: TRBJ2-7
D gene: .
V gene: TRBV10-3
clone size: .
CDR3 DNA: TGTGCCATCAGCCCCCTAGAGGTCAGGTTCTCCTACGAGCAGTACTTC
CDR3 protein: CAISPLEVRFSYEQYF

J gene: TRBJ1-1
D gene: .
V gene: TRBV5-6
clone size: medium-sized
CDR3 DNA: TGTGCCAGCAGCTTGGTTGGGGTCATGAACACTGAAGCTTTCTTT
CDR3 protein: CASSLVGVMNTEAFF

J gene: TRBJ2-5
D gene: TRBD2
V gene: TRBV7-6
clone size: .
CDR3 DNA: TGTGCCAGCAGCTTAGCGCCCCAGCGGGAGGGTGAAGAGACCCAGTACTTC
CDR3 protein: CASSLAPQREGEETQYF

J gene: TRBJ2-5
D gene: .
V gene: TRBV19
clone size: once
CDR3 DNA: TGTGCCAGTAGTATAAATGGCCTCCAAGAGACCCAGTACTTC
CDR3 protein: CASSINGLQETQYF

J gene: TRBJ2-1
D gene: TRBD2
V gene: TRBV6-1
clone size: .
CDR3 DNA: TGTGCCAGCCAGAGGAGGCGGGAGGCCTACAATGAGCAGTTCTTC
CDR3 protein: CASQRRREAYNEQFF

J gene: TRBJ1-4
D gene: .
V gene: TRBV4-3
clone size: .
CDR3 DNA: TGCGCCAGCAGCCTTACCGGGACCCAGCTGTTTTTT
CDR3 protein: CASSLTGTQLFF

J gene: TRBJ2-7
D gene: .
V gene: TRBV5-4
clone size: few
CDR3 DNA: TGTGCCAGCAGCTTGGGCGGGTACGAGCAGTACTTC
CDR3 protein: CASSLGGYEQYF

J gene: TRBJ1-2
D gene: TRBD1
V gene: TRBV5-5
clone size: .
CDR3 DNA: TGTGCCAGCAGGTCATACATTTTTTCGGACAGGTTCATGAACTATGGCTACACCTTC
CDR3 protein: CASRSYIFSDRFMNYGYTF

J gene: TRBJ2-2
D gene: .
V gene: TRBV28
clone size: .
CDR3 DNA: TGTGCCAGCAGTTTATACGGAGGAAACACCGGGGAGCTGTTTTTT
CDR3 protein: CASSLYGGNTGELFF

J gene: TRBJ2-2
D gene: TRBD2
V gene: TRBV4-3
clone size: once
CDR3 DNA: TGCGCCAGCAGCCATGGACTAGCGGGATCCGGGGAGCTGTTTTTT
CDR3 protein: CASSHGLAGSGELFF

J gene: TRBJ2-2
D gene: .
V gene: TRBV4-3
clone size: medium-sized
CDR3 DNA: TGCGCCAGCAGCCTTGGACAGAACACCGGGGAGCTGTTTTTT
CDR3 protein: CASSLGQNTGELFF

J gene: TRBJ1-4
D gene: .
V gene: TRBV5-4
clone size: .
CDR3 DNA: TGTGCCAGCAGCTTGGGGCAGGCTTTTAATGAAAAACTGTTTTTT
CDR3 protein: CASSLGQAFNEKLFF

J gene: TRBJ2-3
D gene: .
V gene: TRBV18
clone size: .
CDR3 DNA: TGTGCCAGCTCACCGCTCAGCGGGGATACGCAGTATTTT
CDR3 protein: CASSPLSGDTQYF

J gene: TRBJ2-3
D gene: .
V gene: TRBV9
clone size: once
CDR3 DNA: TGTGCCAGCAGGGGGGGCACAGATACGCAGTATTTT
CDR3 protein: CASRGGTDTQYF

J gene: TRBJ2-7
D gene: TRBD1
V gene: TRBV27
clone size: .
CDR3 DNA: TGTGCCAGCAGTGACAGGGATCTCTACGAGCAGTACTTC
CDR3 protein: CASSDRDLYEQYF

J gene: TRBJ2-3
D gene: TRBD2
V gene: TRBV5-6
clone size: few
CDR3 DNA: TGTGCCAGCAGCTTGGCGGGACTAGCGGGAGGGTATACGCAGTATTTT
CDR3 protein: CASSLAGLAGGYTQYF

J gene: TRBJ2-7
D gene: TRBD2
V gene: TRBV7-3
clone size: .
CDR3 DNA: TGTGCCAGCAGCTTAGGCGGGCTAGCGGTACTAGGCGAGCAGTACTTC
CDR3 protein: CASSLGGLAVLGEQYF

J gene: TRBJ1-2
D gene: .
V gene: TRBV2
clone size: .
CDR3 DNA: TGTGCCAGCAGTGAAGCGCCGGGGATGGGGAACTATGGCTACACCTTC
CDR3 protein: CASSEAPGMGNYGYTF

J gene: TRBJ2-4
D gene: TRBD1
V gene: TRBV6-6
clone size: .
CDR3 DNA: TGTGCCAGCAGATCAGGGGGCGAGGCCAAAAACATTCAGTACTTC
CDR3 protein: CASRSGGEAKNIQYF